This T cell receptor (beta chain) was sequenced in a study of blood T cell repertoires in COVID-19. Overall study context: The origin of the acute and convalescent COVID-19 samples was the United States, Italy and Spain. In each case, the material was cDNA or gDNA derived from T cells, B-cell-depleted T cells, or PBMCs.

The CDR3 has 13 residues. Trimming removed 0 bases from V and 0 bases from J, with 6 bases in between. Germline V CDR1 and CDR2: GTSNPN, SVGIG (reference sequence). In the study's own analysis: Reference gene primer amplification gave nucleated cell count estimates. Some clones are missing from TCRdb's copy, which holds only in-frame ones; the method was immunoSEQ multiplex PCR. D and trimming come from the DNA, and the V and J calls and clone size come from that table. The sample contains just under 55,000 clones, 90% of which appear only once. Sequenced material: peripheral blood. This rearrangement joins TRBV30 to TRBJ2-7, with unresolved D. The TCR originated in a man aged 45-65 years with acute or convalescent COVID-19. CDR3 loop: CAWSVYSSYEQYF. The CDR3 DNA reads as TGTGCCTGGAGTGTATACAGCTCCTACGAGCAGTACTTC.